Shown below are 3 T cell receptor delta chains from a single sample sequenced in a study of gamma-delta T cells after stem cell transplantation. TCRdb reanalysed the RT-PCR reads via CATT. The profile shows approximately 200 delta-chain clones, 40% to 50% of them singletons. The specimen sequenced was gamma-delta T cells. These receptors were taken from a human donor. It is not recorded whose cells these are; they may come from a transplant donor.

J is TRDJ1 and V is TRDV3, with D maybe TRDD2 (5 bases). V was shortened by 4 bases and J by 5 bases, with 26 bases between the two germline ends. The CDR3 has 16 amino acids. CDR1 and CDR2 from the germline V gene are TVYSNPD and GDNSRS (reference sequence). The CDR3 is CASGGIILPERDKLIF. The CDR3, as DNA: TGTGCCTCAGGCGGAATTATTCTTCCCGAACGTGATAAACTCATCTTT.

The chain combines TRDV1 with TRDJ3, with 9 bases aligning to TRDD3. No J gene is reported in TCRdb; it was inferred here by comparing the DNA with germline. J lost 0 bases, V lost 1 base, and 31 bases had no gene match. CDR3 size: 28 residues. The germline CDR1 and CDR2 sequences are TSWWSYY and QGS. CDR3: CALGEPPAFLGSPSNWGSSSWDTRQMFF. Here the CDR3 DNA reads TGTGCTCTTGGGGAACCGCCCGCCTTCCTTGGATCCCCCTCCAACTGGGGGAGCAGCTCCTGGGACACCCGACAGATGTTTTTC.

The chain joins TRDV1 to TRDJ1; 13 bases are shared with TRDD3. TCRdb gives no J gene; it was assigned here by matching the DNA to germline. Trimming took 4 bases from V and 1 from J; bases not matched to a gene: 18. CDR3 length equals 21 residues. Germline assignment: CDR1 TSWWSYY and CDR2 QGS. The CDR3 spells CALGGILLTGGYDEGTDKLIF. DNA for the CDR3: TGTGCTCTTGGGGGGATCCTACTCACTGGGGGATACGATGAGGGCACCGATAAACTCATCTTT.